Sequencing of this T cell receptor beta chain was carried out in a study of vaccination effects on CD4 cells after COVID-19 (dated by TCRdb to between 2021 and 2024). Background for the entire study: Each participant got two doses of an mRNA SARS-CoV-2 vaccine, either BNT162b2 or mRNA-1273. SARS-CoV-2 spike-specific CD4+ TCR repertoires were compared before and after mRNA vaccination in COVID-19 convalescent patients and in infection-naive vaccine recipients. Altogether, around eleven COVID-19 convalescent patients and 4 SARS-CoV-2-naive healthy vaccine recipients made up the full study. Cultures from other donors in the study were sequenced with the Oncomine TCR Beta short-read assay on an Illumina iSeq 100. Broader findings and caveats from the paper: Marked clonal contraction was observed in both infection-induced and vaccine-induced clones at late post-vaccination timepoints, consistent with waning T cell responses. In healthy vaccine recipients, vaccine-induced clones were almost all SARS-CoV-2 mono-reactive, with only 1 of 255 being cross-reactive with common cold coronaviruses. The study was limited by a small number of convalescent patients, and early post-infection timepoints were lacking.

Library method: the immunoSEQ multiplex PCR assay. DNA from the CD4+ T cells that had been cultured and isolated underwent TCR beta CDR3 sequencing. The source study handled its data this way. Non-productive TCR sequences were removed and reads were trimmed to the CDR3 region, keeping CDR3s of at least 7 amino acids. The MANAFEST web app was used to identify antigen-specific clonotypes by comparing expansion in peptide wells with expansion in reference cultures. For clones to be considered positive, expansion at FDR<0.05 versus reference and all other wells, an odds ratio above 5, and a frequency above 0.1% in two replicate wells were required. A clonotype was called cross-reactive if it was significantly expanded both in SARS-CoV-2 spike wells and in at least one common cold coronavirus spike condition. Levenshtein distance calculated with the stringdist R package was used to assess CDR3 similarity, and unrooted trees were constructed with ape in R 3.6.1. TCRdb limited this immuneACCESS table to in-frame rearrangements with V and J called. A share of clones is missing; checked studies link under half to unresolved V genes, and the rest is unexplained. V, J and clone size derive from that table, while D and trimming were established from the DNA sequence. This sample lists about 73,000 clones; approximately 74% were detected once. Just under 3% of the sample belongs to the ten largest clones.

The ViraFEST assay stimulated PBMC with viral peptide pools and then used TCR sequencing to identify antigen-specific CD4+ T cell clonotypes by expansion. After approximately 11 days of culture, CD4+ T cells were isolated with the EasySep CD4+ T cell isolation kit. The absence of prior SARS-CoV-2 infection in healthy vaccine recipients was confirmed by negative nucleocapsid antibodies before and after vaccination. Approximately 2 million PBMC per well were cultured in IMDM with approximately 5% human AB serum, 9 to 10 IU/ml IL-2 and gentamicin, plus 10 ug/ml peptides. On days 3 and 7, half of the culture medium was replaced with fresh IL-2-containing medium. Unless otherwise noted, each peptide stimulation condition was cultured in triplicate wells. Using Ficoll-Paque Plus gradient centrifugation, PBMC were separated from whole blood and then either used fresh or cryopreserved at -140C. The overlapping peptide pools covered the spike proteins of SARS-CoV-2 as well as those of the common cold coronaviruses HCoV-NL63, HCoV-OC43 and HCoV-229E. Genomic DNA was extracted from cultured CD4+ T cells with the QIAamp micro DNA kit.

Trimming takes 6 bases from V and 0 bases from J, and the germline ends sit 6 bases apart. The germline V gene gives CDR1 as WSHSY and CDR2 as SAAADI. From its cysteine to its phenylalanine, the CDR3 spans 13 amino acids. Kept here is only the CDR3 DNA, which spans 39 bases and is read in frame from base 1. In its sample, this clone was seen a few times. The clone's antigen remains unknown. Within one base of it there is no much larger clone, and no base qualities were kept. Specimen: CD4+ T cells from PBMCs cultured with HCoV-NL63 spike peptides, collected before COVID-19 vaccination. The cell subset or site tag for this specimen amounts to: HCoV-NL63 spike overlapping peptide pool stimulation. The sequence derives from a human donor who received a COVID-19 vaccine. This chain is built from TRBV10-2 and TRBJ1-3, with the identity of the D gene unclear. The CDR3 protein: CASRASSGNTIYF. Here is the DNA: TGCGCCAGCAGGGCAAGCTCTGGAAACACCATATATTTT.